The 20 T cell receptor beta chains in this list originate from one sample, sequenced in a study of T cell repertoires in cytomegalovirus infection. TCRdb ran MiXCR on the reads and lists one entry per CDR3 protein. The data show 150,000 to 200,000 distinct CDR3 sequences, with roughly a fifth seen just once and less than 3.5% held by the top ten. The sequencing sample was made of PBMCs. These TCRs come from a human donor in good health (CMV status not recorded). Some clones in this sample may be carry-over from other donors' samples.

This clonotype showed up many times. This chain uses TRBV28 with TRBJ1-1; D ambiguous. Germline V CDR1 and CDR2: MDHEN, SYDVKM. V lost 3 bases and J lost 10, with 18 bases in between. CDR3 size: 14 residues. CDR3 amino acids: CASSFPPTGPRAFF. DNA of the CDR3: TGTGCCAGCAGTTTTCCCCCCACCGGCCCGCGAGCTTTCTTT.

This clonotype turned up a few times. The genes are TRBV6-4 and TRBJ2-1, with TRBD2 matching 12 bases. This CDR3 is built from 15 residues. Germline CDR1 and CDR2: MRHNA and SNTAGT. V shed 5 bases, J shed 6 bases, and the junction held 5 bases outside the gene matches. CDR3 in amino acids: CASSSQGLAGNEQFF. CDR3 in DNA: TGTGCCAGCAGTAGCCAGGGACTAGCGGGCAATGAGCAGTTCTTC.

There are a few counts of this clonotype. V and J are TRBV19 and TRBJ1-5; D not resolved. The CDR3 covers 15 residues. Germline CDR1 LNHDA, CDR2 SQIVND (reference sequence). V dropped 2 bases and J dropped 0 bases, with 8 bases sitting between them. In DNA, the CDR3 is TGTGCCAGTAGTATAACCGGATATAGCAATCAGCCCCAGCATTTT. As protein: CASSITGYSNQPQHF.

Many counts were recorded for this clonotype. The chain joins TRBV7-2 to TRBJ2-5; D might be TRBD1 (6 bases). CDR3 length equals 13 residues. Between the trimmed V and J ends, which lost 5 bases and 5 bases, there was a span of 12 bases. Germline CDR1 and CDR2: SGHTA and FQGNSA. The CDR3 region is CASSRDTRETQYF. The CDR3 DNA sequence: TGTGCCAGCAGCCGGGACACACGGGAGACCCAGTACTTC.

This rearrangement joins TRBV6-1 to TRBJ1-2; 8 nucleotides line up with TRBD1. V trimming: 7 bases; J trimming: 2 bases; junction bases outside the gene matches: 6. Germline values: CDR1 MNHNS, CDR2 SASEGT. This CDR3 is 14 amino acids long. CDR3 nucleotides: TGTGCCAGCAAATCGACAGGGGTGAACTATGGCTACACCTTC. Translated, it gives CASKSTGVNYGYTF.

This rearrangement joins TRBV5-6 to TRBJ2-5, with 10 positions matching TRBD1. The V gene's germline CDR1 is SGHDT and CDR2 YYEEEE. The CDR3 is 15 amino acids. V dropped 4 bases and J dropped 0; count of bases not matched to a gene: 3. The DNA for the CDR3 is TGTGCCAGCAGCCGAGACAGGGGGCACCAAGAGACCCAGTACTTC. Residues: CASSRDRGHQETQYF.

In this sample, this clonotype turned up once. This rearrangement joins TRBV5-4 to TRBJ2-2, with 9 bases lining up with TRBD1. Germline CDR1 SGHNT, CDR2 YYREEE (reference sequence). This CDR3 has 15 residues. V trimming: 4 bases; J trimming: 9 bases; junction bases outside the gene matches: 10. CDR3 sequence: CASSRAGGQGWELFF. The DNA for the CDR3 is TGTGCCAGCAGCCGAGCAGGAGGACAGGGGTGGGAGCTGTTTTTT.

The CDR3 sequence: CATSDLQADEQFF. DNA for the CDR3: TGTGCCACCAGTGATTTGCAAGCGGATGAGCAGTTCTTC. The chain combines TRBV24-1 with TRBJ2-1, with D maybe TRBD2 (5 bases). Trimming left V 0 bases short and J 8 bases short, with 7 bases between. The CDR3 length is 13 residues. Germline V gives CDR1 KGHDR, CDR2 SFDVKD.

This clonotype was detected a few times. The CDR3, as DNA: TGTGCCACCAGTCAGGGGAGAACCTATGGCTACACCTTC. It specifies CATSQGRTYGYTF. This sequence joins TRBV24-1 and TRBJ1-2; TRBD1 is a possible D gene (6 bases). With 6 bases removed from V and 4 bases from J, the gap between germline ends came to 11 bases. In germline, CDR1 is KGHDR, CDR2 SFDVKD. The CDR3 is 13 residues long.

This clonotype was observed once. V is TRBV9 and J is TRBJ2-1, with TRBD1 identical over 7 bases. V lost 4 bases to trimming and J lost 9 bases; unmatched junction nucleotides: 13. Germline lookup yields CDR1 SGDLS and CDR2 YYNGEE. The CDR3 totals 15 residues. CDR3 sequence (DNA): TGTGCCAGCAGCTCAAGGACAGGTTTTGGGCCTGAGCAGTTCTTC. It translates to CASSSRTGFGPEQFF.

The chain has TRBV12-3 or TRBV12-4 and TRBJ2-2; TRBD2 agrees at 12 bases. J gave up 8 bases and V 3 bases, and 10 bases lay outside the gene matches. The CDR3 spans 17 residues. The CDR3 nucleotides read TGTGCCAGCAGTTTGGCCCGGCTAGCGGGAGGGATGGGGGAGCTGTTTTTT. It encodes CASSLARLAGGMGELFF.

This clonotype was picked up many times. J is TRBJ2-5 and V is TRBV9; weak D call: TRBD2 (5 bases). CDR1 is SGDLS and CDR2 is YYNGEE in the germline V gene. Trimming stripped 0 bases from V and 7 bases from J, with 13 bases between. The CDR3 totals 14 residues. The CDR3 is CASSVEALGRTQYF. The CDR3 DNA follows: TGTGCCAGCAGCGTAGAGGCTTTGGGGAGGACCCAGTACTTC.

The rearrangement uses TRBV4-1 and TRBJ1-2; maybe TRBD1 (5 bases). The germline V and J ends were trimmed by 0 bases and 4 bases, with 9 bases remaining between them. The CDR3 runs 14 residues. Germline lookup yields CDR1 MGHRA and CDR2 YSYEKL. CDR3 nucleotides: TGCGCCAGCAGCCAAGAGGGGGAGCGCTATGGCTACACCTTC. This sequence encodes CASSQEGERYGYTF.

The table lists this clonotype with many counts. The chain carries TRBV7-2 and TRBJ1-2, with D unclear. V was trimmed by 3 bases and J by 3 bases, leaving 14 bases between them. This CDR3 spans 15 amino acids. The germline V gene has CDR1 SGHTA and CDR2 FQGNSA. CDR3 protein: CASSLYNLGDYGYTF. CDR3 sequence (DNA): TGTGCCAGCAGCTTGTATAACCTCGGGGACTATGGCTACACCTTC.

This clonotype showed up just a few times. The gene calls are TRBV6-5 and TRBJ2-7; D not resolved. V lost 5 bases, J lost 0 bases, and 11 bases lay in between. Germline V gene lookup returns CDR1 MNHEY and CDR2 SVGAGI. The CDR3 is made up of 14 amino acids. The CDR3 region is CASSEDWTSYEQYF. The DNA of the CDR3 is TGTGCCAGCAGTGAAGACTGGACCTCCTACGAGCAGTACTTC.

There are many counts of this clonotype. The chain links TRBV7-8 to TRBJ2-7; the D call may be TRBD1 or TRBD2 (5 bases each). V lost 4 bases and J 4 bases, leaving 8 bases between the germline ends. The CDR3 spans 12 residues. CDR1 is SGHVS and CDR2 is FQNEAQ in the germline V gene. CDR3 residues: CASSWDAYEQYF. DNA of the CDR3: TGTGCCAGCAGCTGGGACGCTTACGAGCAGTACTTC.

This chain connects TRBV11-2 to TRBJ2-3, with TRBD2 matching 7 bases. Germline CDR1 SGHAT, CDR2 FQNNGV. The CDR3 runs 15 residues. With 5 bases clipped from V and 0 bases from J, the junction kept 5 bases outside the gene matches. The CDR3 here is CASSLLGGSTDTQYF. The CDR3 bases are TGTGCCAGCAGCCTCCTCGGGGGGAGCACAGATACGCAGTATTTT.

The table lists this clonotype with many counts. The rearrangement joins TRBV28 to TRBJ2-1; D unresolved. The CDR3 spans 15 residues. Germline V gene sequence: CDR1 MDHEN, CDR2 SYDVKM. V was clipped by 5 bases and J by 4 bases, with 15 bases between them. CDR3 nucleotide sequence: TGTGCCAGCAGTGCCCTCTCCGGGCGGTACAATGAGCAGTTCTTC. This translates into CASSALSGRYNEQFF.

This clonotype was picked up a small number of times. The rearrangement uses TRBV7-9 and TRBJ2-5; 7 nucleotides agree with TRBD1. Unmatched junction bases numbered 2, after V lost 4 bases and J lost 0 bases. The CDR3 length is 14 residues. Germline V CDR1 and CDR2: SEHNR, FQNEAQ (reference sequence). CDR3: CASSSGQYQETQYF. The CDR3 DNA sequence: TGTGCCAGCAGCTCGGGACAGTACCAAGAGACCCAGTACTTC.

This sequence joins TRBV7-9 and TRBJ2-7; D is undetermined. Looked up from germline, CDR1 is SEHNR and CDR2 is FQNEAQ (reference sequence). V was pared by 6 bases and J by 2 bases, with 5 bases between. The CDR3 covers 11 residues. The CDR3 sequence is CASSTAYEQYF. The CDR3 DNA reads TGTGCCAGCAGTACAGCCTACGAGCAGTACTTC. Using reference TRBV7-9 and TRBJ2-7 for the parts outside the CDR3, the full variable domain is DTGVSQNPRHKITKRGQNVTFRCDPISEHNRLYWYRQTLGQGPEFLTYFQNEAQLEKSRLLSDRFSAERPKGSFSTLEIQRTEQGDSAMYLCASSTAYEQYFGPGTRLTVT.